A single T cell receptor (beta chain) is shown here with its context. The CDR3 is 14 residues long. Per germline, CDR1 KGHSH and CDR2 LQKENI. Trimming took 4 bases from V and 7 from J, leaving 11 bases between them. This entry is derived from a study of blood T cell repertoires in COVID-19. About the study: T cells, B-cell-depleted T cells, or PBMCs provided the cDNA or gDNA that served as material.

Original handling: Estimates of nucleated cell counts were drawn from the amplification of reference gene primers. The repertoire was sequenced with immunoSEQ multiplex PCR; TCRdb's copy has only in-frame clones and lacks some. V and J calls and clone size are copied from that table; D and trimming were computed from the DNA. The table shows 200,000 to 300,000 clones, with approximately 87% occurring only once. The V call is TRBV18, the J call TRBJ1-6; D uncertain. The sequenced material came from peripheral blood. This clonotype originated in a middle-aged woman who had recovered from COVID-19. CDR3 amino acids: CASSLDKTNSPLHF. CDR3 coding DNA: TGTGCCAGCTCACTTGACAAGACCAATTCACCCCTCCACTTT. The full variable domain, with the rest looked up from reference TRBV18 and TRBJ1-6, is NAGVMQNPRHLVRRRGQEARLRCSPMKGHSHVYWYRQLPEEGLKFMVYLQKENIIDESGMPKERFSAEFPKEGPSILRIQQVVRGDSAAYFCASSLDKTNSPLHFGNGTRLTVT.